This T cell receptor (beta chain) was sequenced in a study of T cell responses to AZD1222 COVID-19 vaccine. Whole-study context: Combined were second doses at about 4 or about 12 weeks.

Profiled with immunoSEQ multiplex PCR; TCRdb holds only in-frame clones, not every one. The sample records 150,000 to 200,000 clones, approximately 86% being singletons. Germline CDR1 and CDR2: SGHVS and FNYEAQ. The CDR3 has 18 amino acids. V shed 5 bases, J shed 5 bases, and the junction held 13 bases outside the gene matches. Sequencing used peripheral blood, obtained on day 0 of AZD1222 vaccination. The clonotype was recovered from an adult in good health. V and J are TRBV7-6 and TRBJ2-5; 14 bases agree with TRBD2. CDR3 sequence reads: CASSPAGGLAGVRETQYF. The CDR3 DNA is TGTGCCAGCAGCCCAGCGGGGGGACTAGCGGGAGTACGGGAGACCCAGTACTTC.